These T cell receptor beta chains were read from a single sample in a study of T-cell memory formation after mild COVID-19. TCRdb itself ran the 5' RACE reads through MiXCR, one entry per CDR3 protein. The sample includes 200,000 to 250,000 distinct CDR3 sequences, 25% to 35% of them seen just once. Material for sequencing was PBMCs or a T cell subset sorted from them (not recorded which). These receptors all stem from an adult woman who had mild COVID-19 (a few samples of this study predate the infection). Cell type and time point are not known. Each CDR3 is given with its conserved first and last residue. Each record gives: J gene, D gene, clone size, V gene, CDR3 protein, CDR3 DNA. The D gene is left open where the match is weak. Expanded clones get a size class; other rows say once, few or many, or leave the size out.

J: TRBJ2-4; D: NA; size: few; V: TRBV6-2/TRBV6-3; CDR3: CASMTVNKNIQYF; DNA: TGTGCCAGCATGACAGTAAACAAAAACATTCAGTACTTC
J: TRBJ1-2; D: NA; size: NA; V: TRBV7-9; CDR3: CASSSSDSNNYGYTF; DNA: TGTGCCAGCAGCTCATCGGACTCAAATAACTATGGCTACACCTTC
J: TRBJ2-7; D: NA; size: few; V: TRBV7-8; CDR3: CASSPPDGLYEQYF; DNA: TGTGCCAGCAGCCCCCCGGACGGCCTCTACGAGCAGTACTTC
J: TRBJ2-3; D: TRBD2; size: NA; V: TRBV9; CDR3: CASTPGTSGADTQYF; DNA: TGTGCCAGCACCCCCGGGACTAGCGGAGCAGATACGCAGTATTTT
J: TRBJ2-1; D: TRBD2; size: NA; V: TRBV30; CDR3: CAWRRTSGGNEQFF; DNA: TGTGCCTGGAGGAGGACTAGCGGGGGGAATGAGCAGTTCTTC
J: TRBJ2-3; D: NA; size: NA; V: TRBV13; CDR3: CASSLGKSDWWGTDTQYF; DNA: TGTGCCAGCAGCCTAGGCAAGTCAGACTGGTGGGGCACAGATACGCAGTATTTT
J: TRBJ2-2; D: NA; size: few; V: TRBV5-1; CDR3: CASSPGQTGELFF; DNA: TGCGCCAGCAGCCCAGGCCAAACCGGGGAGCTGTTTTTT
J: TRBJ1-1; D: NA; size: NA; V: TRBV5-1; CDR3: CASSLVPGGTYTEAFF; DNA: TGCGCCAGCAGCTTGGTTCCGGGCGGCACTTACACTGAAGCTTTCTTT
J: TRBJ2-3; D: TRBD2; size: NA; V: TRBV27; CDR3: CASSPALAAFTDTQYF; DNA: TGTGCCAGCAGTCCCGCACTAGCGGCTTTCACAGATACGCAGTATTTT
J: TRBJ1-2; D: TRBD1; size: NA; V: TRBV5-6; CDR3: CASSRDRGIYGYTF; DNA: TGTGCCAGCAGCAGAGACAGGGGGATTTATGGCTACACCTTC
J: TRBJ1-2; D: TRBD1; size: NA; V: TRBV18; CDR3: CASSPLEQGNYGYTF; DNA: TGTGCCAGCTCACCGCTCGAACAGGGGAACTATGGCTACACCTTC
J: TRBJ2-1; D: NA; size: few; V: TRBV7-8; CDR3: CASSLGPQPREQFF; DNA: TGTGCCAGCAGCTTAGGACCCCAGCCCAGGGAGCAGTTCTTC
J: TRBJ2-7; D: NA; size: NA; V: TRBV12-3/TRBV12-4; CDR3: CASSLRVFYEQYF; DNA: TGTGCCAGCAGTTTAAGGGTGTTCTACGAGCAGTACTTC
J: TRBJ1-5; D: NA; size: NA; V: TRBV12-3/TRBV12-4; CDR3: CASSLGSTLTNQPQHF; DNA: TGTGCCAGCAGTTTAGGGAGTACTCTGACGAATCAGCCCCAGCATTTT
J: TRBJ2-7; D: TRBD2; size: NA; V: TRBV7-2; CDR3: CASSRGLAGAYEQYF; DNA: TGTGCCAGCAGTCGGGGACTAGCGGGAGCCTACGAGCAGTACTTC
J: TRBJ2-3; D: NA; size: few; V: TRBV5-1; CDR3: CASSLTTTDTQYF; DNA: TGCGCCAGCAGCCTTACCACCACAGATACGCAGTATTTT
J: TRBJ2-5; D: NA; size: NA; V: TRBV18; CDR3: CASSPSGETQYF; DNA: TGTGCCAGCTCACCGAGTGGAGAGACCCAGTACTTC
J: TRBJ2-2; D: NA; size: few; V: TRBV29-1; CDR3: CSVAVPNTGELFF; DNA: TGCAGCGTTGCGGTACCGAACACCGGGGAGCTGTTTTTT
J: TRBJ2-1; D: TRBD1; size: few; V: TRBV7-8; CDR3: CASSAGTGDNEQFF; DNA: TGTGCCAGCAGCGCCGGGACAGGGGACAATGAGCAGTTCTTC
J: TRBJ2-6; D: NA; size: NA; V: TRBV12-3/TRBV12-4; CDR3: CASSLGAAGANVLTF; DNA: TGTGCCAGCAGTTTAGGAGCGGCGGGGGCCAACGTCCTGACTTTC
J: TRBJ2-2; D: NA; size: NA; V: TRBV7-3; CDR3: CASSLSGENTGELFF; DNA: TGTGCCAGCAGCTTAAGTGGCGAGAACACCGGGGAGCTGTTTTTT
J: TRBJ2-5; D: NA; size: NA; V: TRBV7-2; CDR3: CASSRPGETQYF; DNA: TGTGCCAGCAGCCGCCCGGGGGAGACCCAGTACTTC
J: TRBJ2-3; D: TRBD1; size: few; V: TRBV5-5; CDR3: CASSPGQGIYTDTQYF; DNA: TGTGCCAGCAGCCCCGGACAGGGGATTTACACAGATACGCAGTATTTT
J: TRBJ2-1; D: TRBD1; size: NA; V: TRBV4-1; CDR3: CASRQPGQGARNEQFF; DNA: TGCGCCAGCAGACAACCGGGACAGGGGGCGAGGAATGAGCAGTTCTTC
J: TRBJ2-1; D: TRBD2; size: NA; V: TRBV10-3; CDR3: CAISEVGGSVEQFF; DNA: TGTGCCATCAGTGAGGTTGGCGGGAGTGTTGAGCAGTTCTTC
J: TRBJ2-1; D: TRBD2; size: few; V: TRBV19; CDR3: CASSRLAGAYNEQFF; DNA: TGTGCCAGTAGTCGACTAGCGGGAGCCTACAATGAGCAGTTCTTC
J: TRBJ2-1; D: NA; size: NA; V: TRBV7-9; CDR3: CASSPDRDYNEQFF; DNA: TGTGCCAGCAGCCCTGATCGGGATTACAATGAGCAGTTCTTC
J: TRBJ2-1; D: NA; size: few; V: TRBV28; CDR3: CASSFPHNNEQFF; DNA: TGTGCCAGCAGTTTCCCCCACAACAATGAGCAGTTCTTC
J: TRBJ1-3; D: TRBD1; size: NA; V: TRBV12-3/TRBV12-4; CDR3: CASSTTGGLSGNTIYF; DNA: TGTGCCAGCAGTACCACAGGGGGCCTCTCTGGAAACACCATATATTTT
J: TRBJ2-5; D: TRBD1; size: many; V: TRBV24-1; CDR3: CATSDAGTDVQETQYF; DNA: TGTGCCACCAGTGATGCCGGGACAGACGTACAAGAGACCCAGTACTTC
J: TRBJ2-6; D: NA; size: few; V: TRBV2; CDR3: CASSAPRRLTGANVLTF; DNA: TGTGCCAGCAGTGCCCCTAGGCGTCTGACTGGGGCCAACGTCCTGACTTTC
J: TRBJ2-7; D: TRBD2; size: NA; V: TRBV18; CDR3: CASSPGLPIISYEQYF; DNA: TGTGCCAGCTCACCGGGACTACCAATCATCTCCTACGAGCAGTACTTC
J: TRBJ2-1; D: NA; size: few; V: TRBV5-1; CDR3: CASSLLGEAFF; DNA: TGCGCCAGCAGCTTGTTAGGGGAAGCGTTCTTC
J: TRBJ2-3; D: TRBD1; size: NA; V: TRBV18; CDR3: CASSPTGAGDTQYF; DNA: TGTGCCAGCTCACCGACAGGGGCAGGAGATACGCAGTATTTT
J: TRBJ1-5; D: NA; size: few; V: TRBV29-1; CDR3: CSVQGPGKQPQHF; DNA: TGCAGCGTACAAGGCCCAGGGAAGCAGCCCCAGCATTTT
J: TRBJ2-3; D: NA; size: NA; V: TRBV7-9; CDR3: CASSLDRISDTQYF; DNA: TGTGCCAGCAGCTTAGACAGGATTTCAGATACGCAGTATTTT
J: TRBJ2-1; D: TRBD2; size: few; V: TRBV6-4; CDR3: CASSDSRRGGNEQFF; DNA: TGTGCCAGCAGTGACTCTAGGAGGGGAGGGAATGAGCAGTTCTTC
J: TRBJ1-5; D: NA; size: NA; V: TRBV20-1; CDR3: CSARWGEGNQPQHF; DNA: TGCAGTGCTAGGTGGGGAGAGGGCAATCAGCCCCAGCATTTT
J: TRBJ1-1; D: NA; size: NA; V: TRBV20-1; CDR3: CSARLSPAPEAFF; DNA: TGCAGTGCTAGACTCTCACCCGCCCCCGAAGCTTTCTTT
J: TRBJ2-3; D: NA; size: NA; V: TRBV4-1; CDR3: CASSQRGTSDTQYF; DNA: TGCGCCAGCAGCCAGCGAGGGACTTCAGATACGCAGTATTTT
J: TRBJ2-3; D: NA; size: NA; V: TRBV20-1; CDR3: CSARGTADAEPSTDTQYF; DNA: TGCAGTGCTAGAGGGACAGCGGACGCGGAACCTAGCACAGATACGCAGTATTTT
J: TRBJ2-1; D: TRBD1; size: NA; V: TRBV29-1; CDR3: CSVGATGQGKGEQFF; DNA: TGCAGCGTTGGCGCTACGGGACAGGGGAAGGGGGAGCAGTTCTTC
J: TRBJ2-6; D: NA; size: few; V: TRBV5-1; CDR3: CASSLELTSLPGANVLTF; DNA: TGCGCCAGCAGCTTGGAGTTGACATCCCTGCCCGGGGCCAACGTCCTGACTTTC
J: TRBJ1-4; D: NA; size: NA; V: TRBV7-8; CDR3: CASSLQGYEKLFF; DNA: TGTGCCAGCAGCTTGCAGGGATATGAAAAACTGTTTTTT
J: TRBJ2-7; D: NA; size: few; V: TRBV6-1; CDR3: CASTGPRGFYEQYF; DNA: TGTGCCAGCACTGGTCCACGGGGCTTCTACGAGCAGTACTTC
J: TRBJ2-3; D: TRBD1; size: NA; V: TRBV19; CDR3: CASSRTGTGADTQYF; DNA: TGTGCCAGTAGTCGGACAGGGACAGGGGCAGATACGCAGTATTTT
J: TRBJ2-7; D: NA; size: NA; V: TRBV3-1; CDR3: CASSTGQNYEQYF; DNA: TGTGCCAGCAGCACCGGACAGAACTACGAGCAGTACTTC
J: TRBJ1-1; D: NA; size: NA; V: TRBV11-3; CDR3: CASSLAQASTEAFF; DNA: TGTGCCAGCAGCTTAGCCCAGGCGTCCACTGAAGCTTTCTTT
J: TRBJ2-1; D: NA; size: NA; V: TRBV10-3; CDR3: CAISESIGKSYNEQFF; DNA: TGTGCCATCAGTGAGTCGATCGGGAAGTCCTACAATGAGCAGTTCTTC
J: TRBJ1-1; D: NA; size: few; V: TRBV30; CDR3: CAWDVIGVGAEAFF; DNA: TGTGCCTGGGATGTGATTGGTGTCGGGGCGGAAGCTTTCTTT
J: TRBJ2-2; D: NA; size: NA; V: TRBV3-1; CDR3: CASSQVAGVAGELFF; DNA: TGTGCCAGCAGCCAAGTCGCCGGGGTGGCCGGGGAGCTGTTTTTT
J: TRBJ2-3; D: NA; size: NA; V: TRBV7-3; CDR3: CASSPPGSKDTQYF; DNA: TGTGCCAGCAGCCCCCCAGGTAGTAAAGATACGCAGTATTTT
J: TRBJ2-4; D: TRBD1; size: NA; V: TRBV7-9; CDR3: CASSHRDNQGEIQYF; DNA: TGTGCCAGCAGCCACCGGGACAATCAGGGGGAAATTCAGTACTTC